What follows is one T cell receptor beta chain and its context. Its antigen is unidentified. The CDR3 runs 16 residues. CDR1 and CDR2 from the germline V gene are SGHRS and YFSETQ. V was clipped by 2 bases and J by 3 bases, with 18 bases between them. TCRdb called the 5' RACE reads again in MiXCR, with one record for every CDR3 protein. The sample records 750,000 to 850,000 distinct CDR3 sequences, around 11% being singletons. The data are from a study of CD8 T cells in ankylosing spondylitis. Study outcomes and limitations: Certain motif variants had earlier been reported in reactive arthritis synovial fluid and blood. Roughly eight highly homologous variants formed a TCR beta motif that appeared characteristic of ankylosing spondylitis blood.

V is TRBV5-1 and J is TRBJ2-7; D ambiguous. This TCR came from a male donor with ankylosing spondylitis. Sequencing used blood, either unsorted or a sorted T cell fraction (not recorded which). As DNA, the CDR3 is TGCGCCAGCAGCTTAAATTTTCCCCCGGCTTACTACGAGCAGTACTTC. It is translated as CASSLNFPPAYYEQYF.